The 2 T cell receptor beta chains reported below all come from one sample, sequenced in a study of cytotoxic CD8 clonotypes in ibrutinib-treated CLL. Libraries were prepared by immunoSEQ multiplex PCR; TCRdb keeps only in-frame clonotypes and omits some of them. The sample holds approximately 190,000 clones; around 75% are singletons and the top ten take 5.9%. The sequencing used PBMCs, collected after 12 months of ibrutinib treatment. The receptors stem from a human donor with chronic lymphocytic leukemia.

CDR3 nucleotides: TGTGCCAGCAGTCCTGGGGGGAACACCGGGGAGCTGTTTTTT. Amino acid sequence: CASSPGGNTGELFF. The chain couples TRBV6-5 to TRBJ2-2; either TRBD1 or TRBD2 may fit D (5 bases each). Trimming removed 5 bases at V and 1 base at J, with 8 bases between. Per germline, CDR1 MNHEY and CDR2 SVGAGI. This CDR3 is 14 amino acids long.

V is TRBV28 and J is TRBJ1-1; D is possibly TRBD1 (5 bases). Trimming took off 5 bases at V and 3 bases at J, with 16 bases between the two ends. CDR3 length: 15 residues. From germline, CDR1 is MDHEN and CDR2 SYDVKM. In DNA form, the CDR3 reads TGTGCCAGCAGTATTGGGGGGGTCCGGGACACTGAAGCTTTCTTT. This translates into CASSIGGVRDTEAFF.